Here is one TCR beta chain with its context. The entry originates in a study of blood T cell repertoires in COVID-19. In the study overall: Sites in the United States, Italy and Spain provided acute and convalescent COVID-19 samples.

Everyone who took part was roughly 18 to 89 years old, and they came from roughly 25 US areas. Recovery meant two consecutive negative NP/OP PCR tests, professional clearance, or resolved symptoms. Per the original data handling: Nucleated cell counts were estimated from reference gene primer amplification. Sequencing used immunoSEQ multiplex PCR; TCRdb keeps in-frame clones, though not all of them. V and J calls plus clone size are reproduced from that table; the DNA served to infer D and trimming. The sample includes about 380,000 clones, about 87% of them seen just once. Unmatched junction bases numbered 8, after V lost 8 bases and J lost 4 bases. Germline V gene sequence: CDR1 ENHRY, CDR2 SYGVKD. CDR3 length: 15 residues.

The V gene is TRBV10-3, the J gene TRBJ2-3, with TRBD2 identical over 11 bases. The sequenced sample was PBMCs or T cells enriched from blood (not recorded which). The TCR originated in a man aged 25 to 45 who had recovered from COVID-19. CDR3 loop: CAIASGGIRSDTQYF. The CDR3 bases are TGTGCCATCGCTAGCGGGGGGATACGGTCAGATACGCAGTATTTT.